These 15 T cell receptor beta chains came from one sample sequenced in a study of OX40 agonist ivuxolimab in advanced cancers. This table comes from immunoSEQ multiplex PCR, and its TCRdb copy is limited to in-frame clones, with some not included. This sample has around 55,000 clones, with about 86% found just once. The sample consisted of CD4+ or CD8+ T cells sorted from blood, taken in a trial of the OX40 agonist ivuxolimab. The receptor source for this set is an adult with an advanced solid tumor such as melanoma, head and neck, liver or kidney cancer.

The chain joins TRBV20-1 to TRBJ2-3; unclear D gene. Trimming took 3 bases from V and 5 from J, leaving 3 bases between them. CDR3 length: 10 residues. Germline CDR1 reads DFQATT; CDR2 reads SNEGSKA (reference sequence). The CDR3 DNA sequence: TGCAGTGCTAGCGTAGATACGCAGTATTTT. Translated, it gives CSASVDTQYF.

CDR3 residues: CASSARDRRTYEQYF. Here the CDR3 DNA reads TGTGCCAGCAGCGCCCGGGACAGGAGAACCTACGAGCAGTACTTC. The chain combines TRBV7-9 with TRBJ2-7; 8 nucleotides line up with TRBD1. Germline V gene lookup returns CDR1 SEHNR and CDR2 FQNEAQ (reference sequence). The CDR3 has 15 residues. V gave up 5 bases and J gave up 2 bases; unmatched junction bases: 8.

CDR3 in amino acids: CASSLLTGGGEQFF. DNA of the CDR3: TGTGCCAGCAGCTTGTTGACAGGGGGCGGTGAGCAGTTCTTC. The rearrangement links TRBV13 to TRBJ2-1; 10 bases fit TRBD1. V lost 3 bases and J lost 9; bases outside the gene matches: 5. CDR3 length: 14 amino acids. Germline assignment: CDR1 PRHDT and CDR2 FYEKMQ (reference sequence). The full variable domain, in which reference TRBV13 and TRBJ2-1 provide the parts outside the CDR3, is AAGVIQSPRHLIKEKRETATLKCYPIPRHDTVYWYQQGPGQDPQFLISFYEKMQSDKGSIPDRFSAQQFSDYHSELNMSSLELGDSALYFCASSLLTGGGEQFFGPGTRLTVL.

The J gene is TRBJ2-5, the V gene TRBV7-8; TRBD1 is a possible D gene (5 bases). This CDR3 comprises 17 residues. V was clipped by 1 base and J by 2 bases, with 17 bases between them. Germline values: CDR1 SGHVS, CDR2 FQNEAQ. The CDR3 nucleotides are TGTGCCAGCAGCTTAGTACAAATTGGGCAGGGTCAAGAGACCCAGTACTTC. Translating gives CASSLVQIGQGQETQYF.

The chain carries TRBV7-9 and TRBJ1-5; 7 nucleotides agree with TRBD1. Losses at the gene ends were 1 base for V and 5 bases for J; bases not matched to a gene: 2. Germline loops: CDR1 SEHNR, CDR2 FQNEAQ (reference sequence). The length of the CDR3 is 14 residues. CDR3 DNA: TGTGCCAGCAGCTTAGGACAGGGTGATCAGCCCCAGCATTTT. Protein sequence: CASSLGQGDQPQHF.

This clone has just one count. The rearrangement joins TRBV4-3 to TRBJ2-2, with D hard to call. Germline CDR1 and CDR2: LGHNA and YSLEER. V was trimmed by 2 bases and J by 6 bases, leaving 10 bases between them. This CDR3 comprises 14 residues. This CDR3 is CASSQNPGPGELFF. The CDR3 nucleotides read TGCGCCAGCAGCCAAAACCCAGGCCCCGGGGAGCTGTTTTTT.

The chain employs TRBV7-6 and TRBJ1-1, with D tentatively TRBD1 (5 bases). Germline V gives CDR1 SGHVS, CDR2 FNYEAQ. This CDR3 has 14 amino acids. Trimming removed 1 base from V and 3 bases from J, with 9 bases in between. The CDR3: CASSLGQGDTEAFF. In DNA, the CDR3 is TGTGCCAGCAGCTTAGGCCAGGGCGACACTGAAGCTTTCTTT.

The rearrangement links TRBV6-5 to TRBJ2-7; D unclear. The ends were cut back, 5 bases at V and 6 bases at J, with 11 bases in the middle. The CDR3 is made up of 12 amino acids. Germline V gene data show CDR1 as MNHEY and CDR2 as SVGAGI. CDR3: CASSESLSEQYF. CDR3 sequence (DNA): TGTGCCAGCAGTGAGTCCTTGAGCGAGCAGTACTTC.

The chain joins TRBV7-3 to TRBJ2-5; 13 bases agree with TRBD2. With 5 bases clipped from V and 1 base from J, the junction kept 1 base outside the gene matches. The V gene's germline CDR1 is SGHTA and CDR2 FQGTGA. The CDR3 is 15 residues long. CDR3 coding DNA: TGTGCCAGCAGCCGACTAGCGGGGGGCCAAGAGACCCAGTACTTC. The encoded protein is CASSRLAGGQETQYF.

CDR3 in DNA: TGTGCCAGCAGTGCTCTCGAGGCGGGGAAGACCTACGAGCAGTACTTC. It yields the protein CASSALEAGKTYEQYF. J is TRBJ2-7 and V is TRBV6-6, with D maybe TRBD2 (6 bases). Germline CDR1 MNHNY, CDR2 SVGAGI (reference sequence). V dropped 5 bases and J dropped 2 bases, with 19 bases sitting between them. This CDR3 comprises 16 residues.

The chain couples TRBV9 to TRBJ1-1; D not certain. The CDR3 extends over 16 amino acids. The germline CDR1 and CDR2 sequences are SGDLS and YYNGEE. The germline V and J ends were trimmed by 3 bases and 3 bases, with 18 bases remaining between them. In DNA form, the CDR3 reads TGTGCCAGCAGCGCACCCCATGAGGCGGCGGACACTGAAGCTTTCTTT. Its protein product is CASSAPHEAADTEAFF.

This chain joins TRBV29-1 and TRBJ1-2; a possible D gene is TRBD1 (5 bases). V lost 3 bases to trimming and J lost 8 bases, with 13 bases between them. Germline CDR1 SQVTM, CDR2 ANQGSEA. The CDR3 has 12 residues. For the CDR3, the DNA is TGCAGCGTTGACCCGCCGCAGGGCGGCTACACCTTC. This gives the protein CSVDPPQGGYTF.

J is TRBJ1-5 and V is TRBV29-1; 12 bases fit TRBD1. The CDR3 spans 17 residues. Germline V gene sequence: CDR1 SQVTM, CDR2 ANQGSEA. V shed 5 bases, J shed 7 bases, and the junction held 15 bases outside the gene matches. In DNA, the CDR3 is TGCAGCGTTTGCCGGGACAGGGGGCTGAGTTTCACGCAGCCCCAGCATTTT. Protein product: CSVCRDRGLSFTQPQHF.

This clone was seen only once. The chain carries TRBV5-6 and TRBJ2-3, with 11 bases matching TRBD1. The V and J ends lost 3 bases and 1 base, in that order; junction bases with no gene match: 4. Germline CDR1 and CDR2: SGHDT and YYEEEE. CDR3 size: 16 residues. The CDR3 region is CASSSSDRGRTDTQYF. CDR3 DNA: TGTGCCAGCAGCTCATCGGACAGGGGGCGCACAGATACGCAGTATTTT. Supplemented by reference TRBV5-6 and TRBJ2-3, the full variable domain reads DAGVTQSPTHLIKTRGQQVTLRCSPKSGHDTVSWYQQALGQGPQFIFQYYEEEERQRGNFPDRFSGHQFPNYSSELNVNALLLGDSALYLCASSSSDRGRTDTQYFGPGTRLTVL.

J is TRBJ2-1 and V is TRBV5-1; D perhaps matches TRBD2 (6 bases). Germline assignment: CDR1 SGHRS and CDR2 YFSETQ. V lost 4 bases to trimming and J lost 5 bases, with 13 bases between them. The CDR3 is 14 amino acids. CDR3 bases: TGCGCCAGCAGCCACTGGGGGGAACACAATGAGCAGTTCTTC. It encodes CASSHWGEHNEQFF.